The entry below gives a single T cell receptor (beta chain) sequence along with its context. This clonotype was observed at least ten times. Its antigen has not been determined. Per-nucleotide qualities are absent, and no much larger clonotype sits a single base away. This record belongs to a study of naive and memory T cell subsets (dated by TCRdb to about 2017). Background on the whole study: In the figure summarizing the skin biopsy and whole blood samples, some 10 blood donors, 7 tuberculin skin test biopsies and 3 saline control biopsies were reported. PCR2 was typically run as a SYBR Green qPCR and stopped at a set threshold, although low-input samples could use end-point PCR of about 6 cycles instead.

Library prep was done by UMI-ligation and nested PCR. The ligated cDNA was amplified in four rounds of PCR with nested alpha and beta constant region primers together with the SP2 primer. For the blood and skin samples, TCR RNA was reverse transcribed with SuperScript IV using primers for the alpha and beta constant regions. An oligonucleotide carrying the Illumina SP2 primer and a UMI was ligated to the cDNA 3' end using T4 RNA ligase 1. To prevent hairpin formation, the 12-nucleotide UMI was made up of two random hexamers with an eight-base spacer between them. From the second PCR onward, the TCR alpha and beta chain libraries were handled separately, and dual indexing was used for multiplexing. After pooling, the indexed libraries were analyzed by capillary electrophoresis and sequenced on either an Illumina MiSeq or NextSeq. Libraries were spiked with PhiX DNA at about 4.5-7.5% so that base diversity was increased and cluster recognition was improved. In the source study's methods: Demultiplexor extracted UMIs from read 2, combined them with read 1 TCR sequence, and split reads by sample indices. V and J genes and V-J junctions were identified by Decombinator, and each TCR was assigned a five-part identifier that included V and J deletions. Collapsinator used UMIs to correct sequencing errors and PCR amplification heterogeneity, producing a UMI-based abundance for each TCR. CDR3Translator converted identifiers to nucleotide sequence, translated to amino acids, and extracted CDR3 regions using terminal motifs. Error-corrected alpha and beta TCR counts from blood and skin were compared after normalization to input RNA amount. TCRdb reworked the public reads: Q25 trimming with fastp, MiXCR clone assembly, productive beta chains retained. Under each unique CDR3 protein, matching rows form one entry showing the most common genes and DNA. For this entry, the V and J calls and clone size follow TCRdb and not the study's own pipeline. The sample table contains about 26,000 distinct CDR3 sequences; only one count was recorded for under 6.5% of them. The ten most abundant clones make up 6% to 9.5% of the sample.

What the authors observed across the whole study: The potential sensitivity of the RNA-based method to TCR transcript changes with T cell activation and differentiation was acknowledged.

Trimming leaves V shorter by 3 bases and J shorter by 3 bases, with the junction holding 8 bases beyond the gene matches. Per the germline V gene, SQVTM is the CDR1 and ANQGSEA is the CDR2. From its cysteine to its phenylalanine, the CDR3 spans 15 amino acids. This entry keeps only the CDR3 DNA: 45 bases, framed from base 1. The study described a robust, sensitive protocol for amplifying, sequencing and analyzing TCRs, using 3' ligation of a UMI-containing oligonucleotide to TCR cDNA. For whole blood analysis, less than 3 ml of peripheral blood was collected from healthy adult volunteers into Tempus tubes, and RNA was extracted following the manufacturer's instructions. Before reverse transcription, total RNA that had not been cell sorted was treated with RQ1 DNase, with a target input of about 1 to 1,100 ng. Libraries were prepared from skin biopsies and whole blood so that pipeline robustness could be tested in samples in which T cells form a minority population.

Material: blood. The chain employs TRBV29-1 and TRBJ2-3, and TRBD2 aligns with 8 junction nucleotides. This clonotype originated in an adult in good health. The CDR3 has the sequence CSVEELAAGTDTQYF. Read as DNA, the sequence is TGCAGCGTTGAGGAACTAGCGGCGGGAACAGATACGCAGTATTTT.